This T cell receptor beta chain was identified during a study of blood T cells in healthy people across ages (dated by TCRdb to 2015 to 2017). For the wider study: In model experiments, template switching captured roughly one uniquely barcoded TCR beta cDNA molecule for every two T cells. The study measured age-related changes in TCR beta repertoire diversity using deep sequencing normalized with unique cDNA molecular identifiers. Four age groups were formed from the donors: young (average approximately 15 years), middle-aged (around 40), aged (roughly 56) and long-lived (82). Two additional independent replicas of 1 million unique cDNA reads from the same blood draw were analyzed for two donors (one aged 18 to 29 and one aged 80 or older).

Sequences SGHTA (CDR1) and FQGNSA (CDR2) are obtained from the germline V gene. Counted from cysteine to phenylalanine, this CDR3 has 13 amino acids. The DNA shown is the 39-base CDR3, in frame from base 1. Trimming removed 1 base from V and 6 bases from J, leaving 7 bases between the germline ends. Systemically healthy Caucasian individuals from Russia, approximately 39 in total and aged about 6 to 100 years, were included as donors. Each donor gave ten milliliters of peripheral blood, collected into EDTA-treated Vacutainer tubes. PBMCs were isolated by Ficoll-Paque density-gradient centrifugation, with at least 7 million obtained per sample. Total RNA was extracted from PBMCs with Trizol reagent, with at least 5.5 micrograms obtained per sample. The percentages of naive CD45RAhigh/CD27high T cells were determined by flow cytometry on a PBMC aliquot from every donor. As concerns this clonotype: Its antigen is still unknown. No much larger clone is present one base from it, and per-base qualities are unavailable.

General findings and caveats noted by the study authors: The CMV infection status of donors was not known, potentially confounding age-related changes in expanded clonotypes. Estimates of total diversity from one million sequenced T cells were regarded as lower bounds and underestimates. The long-lived group showed more naive CD4+ T cells, fewer expanded clones and increased TCR diversity than the aged group, suggesting age selection. Since profiling was done on bulk unsorted PBMCs, naive and antigen-experienced compartments could not be conclusively compared. A strong correlation was found between observed TCR beta diversity and the percentage of naive T cells measured by flow cytometry. Observed TCR beta diversity per million T cells fell roughly linearly with age, and a significant reduction was already apparent by age roughly 40.

The library was prepared using 5' RACE. Data came from an Illumina HiSeq 2500. A second PCR of about 7 to 12 cycles was run with a J-beta primer mix and a sample-barcoded 5' primer. A template-switch 5' adaptor carrying 12 random nucleotides introduced a unique molecular identifier onto each TCR beta cDNA molecule. Each sample yielded at least 3 million CDR3-containing paired-end reads. First-strand cDNA was synthesized from all RNA with the Mint cDNA synthesis kit, primed by a TRBC-specific oligonucleotide. Following uracil-DNA glycosylase treatment, all cDNA underwent a first 18-cycle PCR with the universal primers M1SS and BC2_uni_R. Per the original workflow: Normalization of each sample was performed by random selection of 1 million high-quality reads, each carrying a distinct molecular identifier. Reads sharing molecular identifiers were discarded rather than binned into consensus sequences. CDR3 identification, clonotype clustering and error correction used MiTCR with a Q25 quality threshold and the strictest error-elimination algorithm. A nonparametric unseen species model with Euler transformation was used to estimate lower-bound total TCR beta diversity. TCRdb redid the processing of the public reads, applying fastp at Q25 and MiXCR, and retained in-frame beta chains. Rows are unified per CDR3 protein, each entry keeping the most common DNA and genes. TCRdb, rather than the study authors, made the V and J calls. The sample includes 800,000 to 1,300,000 distinct CDR3 sequences, with approximately 25% observed a single time. The ten largest clonotypes hold less than 0.85% of the sample.

These records were also assigned to another study, of T cells of mothers and their children. As the second publication notes: The donors were nine systemically healthy Caucasian individuals, made up of three mothers and their six children. cDNA synthesis used all of the extracted RNA, with roughly 1.5 ug of RNA in each 15 ul reaction. In the second PCR, sample barcodes and 2-4 random nucleotides were introduced via the M1S primer. More than 9 million TCR beta CDR3 reads were obtained from each mother, and some 3.2 million reads were obtained from each child. TCR recombination output is similarly shaped by thymic selection in related and unrelated pairs, with a minor effect exerted by inherited differences. Normalized repertoire overlap in related mother-child pairs was always slightly higher than in unrelated mother-child pairs, but the difference was never significant. No persistent microchimeric T cell clones were detected, at a sensitivity of roughly 96 clones per million clonotypes. To look for features that set related mother-child pairs apart from unrelated individuals, the researchers ran deep NGS to compare the TCR beta repertoires of mothers and children. On average, the children were approximately 12 +/- 4 years old, while the mothers were 40 +/- 4 years old. After adapter ligation was performed with NEBNext reagents, the libraries were sequenced on an Illumina HiSeq 2000 with 100+100 nt paired-end reads. To prevent cross-contamination, the mother and child libraries were prepared a month apart and were sequenced in separate runs. Between roughly 500,000 and 2,300,000 distinct TCR beta clonotypes were identified per donor. Naive TCR beta clonotypes were estimated from low-frequency clonotypes matched to each donor's FACS-determined naive share, without sorting.

This TCR was sampled from a girl aged 2-10 years in good health. Sequenced sample: blood. This chain is built from TRBV7-2 and TRBJ2-1; the D gene identity is not certain. CDR3 protein: CASSLVVPNEQFF. The nucleotides read TGTGCCAGCAGCTTAGTAGTCCCCAATGAGCAGTTCTTC. Outside the CDR3, residues come from the reference TRBV7-2 and TRBJ2-1 proteins, so the full variable domain is: GAGVSQSPSNKVTEKGKDVELRCDPISGHTALYWYRQSLGQGLEFLIYFQGNSAPDKSGLPSDRFSAERTGGSVSTLTIQRTQQEDSAVYLCASSLVVPNEQFFGPGTRLTVL.